These 26 T cell receptor beta chains share one sample of origin, sequenced in a study of T cells expressing NK-cell markers (dated by TCRdb to 2020 to 2022). The protocol used for the library was 5' RACE. Data came from an Illumina HiSeq 2000. One entry per CDR3 protein sequence results from the TCRdb reprocessing of the reads, with DNA left out. This sample's listing comprises over 350,000 distinct CDR3 sequences. The biggest ten clones account for around 11% of the sample. The sample comprised blood T cells: a sorted CD56 or NKG2C T cell subset, CD4+ or CD8+ T cells, or bulk PBMC T cells (not recorded which). The receptors originated from a woman aged 45-65 years in good health. Donor details come from another sample of the same person, matched by shared clones.

This chain uses TRBV11-2 with TRBJ2-4; TCRdb calls TRBD2, which cannot be checked without DNA. Germline lookup yields CDR1 SGHAT and CDR2 FQNNGV. The CDR3 extends over 15 amino acids. The CDR3 loop reads CASSLGLAGVRDKYF.

The chain uses TRBV5-1 and TRBJ2-3; TCRdb picks TRBD1, but there is no DNA to check that call. The CDR3 is 15 amino acids. CDR1 is SGHRS and CDR2 is YFSETQ in the germline V gene. The CDR3 sequence: CASSLAAGSGDTQYF.

The chain combines TRBV5-1 with TRBJ1-1; TCRdb selects TRBD1, and the lack of DNA leaves this call unchecked. This CDR3 is built from 15 residues. Germline V CDR1 and CDR2: SGHRS, YFSETQ. The CDR3 spells CASSSSPGQGSEAFF.

The chain uses TRBV29-1 and TRBJ2-2; checking the TCRdb D call of TRBD2 is not possible without DNA. CDR1 and CDR2 from the germline V gene are SQVTM and ANQGSEA. This CDR3 has 18 amino acids. CDR3 loop: CSVENRVSGSGGTGELFF.

This chain uses TRBV5-1 with TRBJ2-1; there is no DNA to check the TCRdb D call of TRBD2. The CDR3 is made up of 16 amino acids. The germline V gene has CDR1 SGHRS and CDR2 YFSETQ. CDR3 in amino acids: CASSFRLAGVYDEQFF.

This sequence joins TRBV5-5 and TRBJ1-1; the D call from TCRdb, TRBD1, cannot be confirmed without DNA. CDR1 is SGHKS, CDR2 YYEKEE, per germline (reference sequence). The CDR3 consists of 18 residues. This CDR3 is CASSLVGGVPPMNTEAFF.

This sequence joins TRBV10-2 and TRBJ2-1; TCRdb's D call of TRBD1 is untestable without DNA. The CDR3 is made up of 14 amino acids. Germline CDR1 is WSHSY and CDR2 is SAAADI. The CDR3 sequence is CANPRGAHGIIQFF.

This chain joins TRBV5-6 and TRBJ1-4. CDR1 and CDR2 (germline): SGHDT, YYEEEE. The CDR3 sequence is 13 residues long. The CDR3 protein is CASSPLGNEKLFF.

J is TRBJ1-5 and V is TRBV9; TCRdb returns TRBD1, unconfirmable since there is no DNA. CDR1 is SGDLS and CDR2 is YYNGEE in the germline V gene. The CDR3 has 14 amino acids. CDR3 loop: CASSVQGGAWPQHF. Combining the CDR3 with reference TRBV9 and TRBJ1-5 gives the whole variable domain DSGVTQTPKHLITATGQRVTLRCSPRSGDLSVYWYQQSLDQGLQFLIQYYNGEERAKGNILERFSAQQFPDLHSELNLSSLELGDSALYFCASSVQGGAWPQHFGDGTRLSIL.

V and J are TRBV11-2 and TRBJ2-1; TCRdb proposes TRBD1, but this gene call is untestable without DNA. The CDR3 length is 15 residues. From germline, CDR1 is SGHAT and CDR2 FQNNGV. The CDR3: CASSLLGGATNEQFF.

V and J are TRBV12-3 or TRBV12-4 and TRBJ1-2. The CDR3 is 15 amino acids. The chain's CDR3 is CASSSHSLWVGGYTF.

This chain uses TRBV7-6 with TRBJ2-2. CDR1 is SGHVS and CDR2 is FNYEAQ in the germline V gene. This CDR3 region has 11 residues. The CDR3 loop is CASRSMGELFF.

This rearrangement joins TRBV3-1 to TRBJ2-1. Germline V CDR1 and CDR2: LGHDT, YNNKEL (reference sequence). This CDR3 has 11 amino acids. CDR3 region: CASSHLDEQFF.

The chain combines TRBV11-2 with TRBJ1-2; the TCRdb D gene call, TRBD1, has no DNA to confirm it. The CDR3 covers 14 residues. Looked up from germline, CDR1 is SGHAT and CDR2 is FQNNGV. CDR3 in amino acids: CASSLGDRVAGYTF.

The chain employs TRBV6-2 or TRBV6-3 and TRBJ2-5; TCRdb's assignment of TRBD2 cannot be checked, as there is no DNA. Looked up from germline, CDR1 is MNHEY and CDR2 is SVGEGT. The CDR3 totals 14 residues. CDR3: CASRSGLAKETQYF.

The chain uses TRBV7-9 and TRBJ2-3; TCRdb calls TRBD2, which cannot be checked without DNA. The CDR3 has 17 amino acids. From germline, CDR1 is SEHNR and CDR2 FQNEAQ (reference sequence). The CDR3 sequence: CASSLVSRHLAADTQYF.

The CDR3 loop is CASSQVAGGMANEKLFF. V is TRBV4-1 and J is TRBJ1-4; TCRdb proposes TRBD1, but this gene call is untestable without DNA. The CDR3 extends over 17 amino acids. Looked up from germline, CDR1 is MGHRA and CDR2 is YSYEKL.

The V gene is TRBV10-2, the J gene TRBJ1-2; TCRdb lists TRBD1, though no DNA is available to test this call. Germline assignment: CDR1 WSHSY and CDR2 SAAADI. CDR3 length: 16 amino acids. The CDR3: CASSEGQGLANYGYTF.

The V gene is TRBV12-3 or TRBV12-4, the J gene TRBJ1-5. The length of the CDR3 is 15 residues. The CDR3 sequence is CASSLRQPANQPQHF.

The chain combines TRBV27 with TRBJ2-3; TCRdb names TRBD2, which stays unverified in the absence of DNA. Germline-derived CDR1 and CDR2 are MNHEY and SMNVEV (reference sequence). The CDR3 consists of 18 residues. The CDR3 sequence is CASSFSGLAGEGTDTQYF.

The chain recombines TRBV2 with TRBJ2-1; TCRdb indicates TRBD2, and absent DNA this call remains unverified. The CDR3 loop spans 15 amino acids. Germline V gene sequence: CDR1 SNHLY, CDR2 FYNNEI. CDR3 region: CASNRGGPSSNEQFF.

This sequence joins TRBV29-1 and TRBJ1-5; TCRdb designates TRBD1, a call that cannot be tested without DNA. CDR1 and CDR2 from the germline V gene are SQVTM and ANQGSEA. The CDR3 runs 14 residues. The CDR3 loop is CSVATGGGNQPQHF.

This chain links TRBV6-5 with TRBJ1-5; TCRdb's D gene call, TRBD1, goes unchecked for lack of DNA. The CDR3 loop spans 14 amino acids. Germline assignment: CDR1 MNHEY and CDR2 SVGAGI. This CDR3 is CASSHDSSNQPQHF.

V is TRBV4-1 and J is TRBJ2-1; no DNA is available, so the TRBD1 call from TCRdb remains unchecked. The length of the CDR3 is 14 residues. Germline V gives CDR1 MGHRA, CDR2 YSYEKL. This CDR3 reads CASHDRGLDNEQFF.

The chain recombines TRBV5-6 with TRBJ2-2; TCRdb names TRBD2, which stays unverified in the absence of DNA. Germline CDR1 is SGHDT and CDR2 is YYEEEE. The CDR3 length is 18 residues. CDR3 amino acids: CASSLIGGLLANTGELFF.

The chain is built from TRBV18 and TRBJ2-4. The CDR3 has 16 residues. The germline gives CDR1 KGHSH, CDR2 LQKENI. The CDR3 sequence: CASSPPITLAKNIQYF.